The subject of this entry is one T cell receptor (beta chain). The data belong to a study of blood T cell repertoires in COVID-19. Overall study: The analysed material was cDNA or gDNA that came from T cells, B-cell-depleted T cells, or PBMCs.

The data were produced by immunoSEQ multiplex PCR, yet TCRdb's version contains in-frame clones alone and is incomplete. The table has some 320,000 clones, roughly 85% seen once. The CDR3 covers 13 residues. Trimming took 4 bases from V and 3 from J, leaving 10 bases between them. Sequencing input: peripheral blood. This TCR was sampled from a human donor in a cohort sampled during active COVID-19. V is TRBV12-3 or TRBV12-4 and J is TRBJ2-7, with D tentatively TRBD2 (5 bases). CDR3 amino acids: CASSSPSLYEQYF. The CDR3, as DNA: TGTGCCAGCAGTTCGCCTAGCCTCTACGAGCAGTACTTC.